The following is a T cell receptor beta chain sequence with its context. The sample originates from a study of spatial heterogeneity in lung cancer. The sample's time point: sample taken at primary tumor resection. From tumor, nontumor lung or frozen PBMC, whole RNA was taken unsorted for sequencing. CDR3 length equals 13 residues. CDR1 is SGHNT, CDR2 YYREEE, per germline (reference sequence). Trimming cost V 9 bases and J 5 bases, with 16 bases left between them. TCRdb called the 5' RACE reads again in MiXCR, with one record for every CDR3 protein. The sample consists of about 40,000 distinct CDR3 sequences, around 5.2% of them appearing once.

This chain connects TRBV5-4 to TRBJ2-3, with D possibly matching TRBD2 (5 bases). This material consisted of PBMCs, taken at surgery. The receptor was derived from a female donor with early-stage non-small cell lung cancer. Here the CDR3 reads CATETGNQDTQYF. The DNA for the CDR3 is TGTGCCACAGAAACGGGGAACCAAGATACGCAGTATTTT.